This T cell receptor (beta chain) was identified in a study of identical twins. The study's findings and limits: One should note that invariant MAIT and iNKT cells could partly confound zero-insertion analyses. Fewer insertions characterized abundant cord blood beta clonotypes, whereas memory repertoires showed none.

The germline V gene has CDR1 SGHRS and CDR2 YFSETQ. Trimming stripped 3 bases from V and 4 bases from J, with 11 bases between. The CDR3 spans 13 residues. The cDNA had a unique molecular identifier and a template-switch universal primer site. TCRdb re-analysed the 5' RACE reads in MiXCR, keeping a single row per CDR3 protein. The sample records about 390,000 distinct CDR3 sequences, roughly 10% being singletons. With no exceptions, donors were healthy Caucasians. This clonotype was counted many times. Its antigen is still unknown. The V and J genes are TRBV5-1 and TRBJ2-7; D is unresolved. Sample: naive T cells sorted from blood. This sequence was found in a woman between 45 and 60 years old in good health. CDR3 DNA sequence: TGCGCCAGCAGCTCCGGACCAGGATACGAGCAGTACTTC. Its translation is CASSSGPGYEQYF.